This record looks at one T cell receptor (beta chain) sequence and its context. Naive CD8 isolation took CD45RO-negative cells positively selected for CCR7 and excluded terminally differentiated effector memory CD45RA+ cells. This sample was taken from a study of shared clonotypes between healthy human individuals. Some clones are missing from TCRdb's copy, which holds only in-frame ones; the method was immunoSEQ multiplex PCR. The table shows over 800,000 clones, with around 92% occurring only once. Sequencing used naive CD8+ T cells sorted from blood. The source of this sequence is a man aged 25-40 years in good health.

The CDR3 loop reads CASSERGPQETQYF. The CDR3 coding sequence is TGTGCCAGCAGTGAGAGGGGGCCCCAAGAGACCCAGTACTTC. The V and J genes are TRBV7-2 and TRBJ2-5, with 7 bases identical to TRBD1. The V gene's germline CDR1 is SGHTA and CDR2 FQGNSA. With V trimmed by 6 bases and J by 1 base, 5 bases remained unmatched. CDR3 length: 14 amino acids.